This is a list of T cell receptor beta chains from one sample in a study of identifying expanded T cells in peripheral blood. The repertoire was sequenced with immunoSEQ multiplex PCR; TCRdb's copy has only in-frame clones and lacks some. The sample holds 80,000 to 90,000 clones, 70% to 90% seen once. The sample consisted of blood. Receptors were obtained from a person aged 18-69 years in good health. CDR3s include the opening cysteine and the closing phenylalanine or tryptophan. D genes are given only for firm matches. Clone size is given for some rows only: seen once, a few or many times, or a class if the clone is expanded.

clone_size j_call d_call v_call cdr3_aa cdr3_nt
NA TRBJ2-7 NA TRBV30 CAWSVGGVSYEQYF TGTGCCTGGAGTGTAGGTGGGGTCAGCTACGAGCAGTACTTC
NA TRBJ2-2 NA TRBV4-2 CASSQVIPRKNTGELFF TGTGCCAGCAGCCAAGTGATCCCCCGAAAGAACACCGGGGAGCTGTTTTTT
NA TRBJ1-3 NA TRBV11-2 CASSPASGNTIYF TGTGCCAGCAGCCCAGCCTCTGGAAACACCATATATTTT
NA TRBJ2-1 TRBD2 TRBV2 CASSEAGGLAGGNNEQFF TGTGCCAGCAGTGAAGCGGGAGGCCTAGCGGGGGGTAACAATGAGCAGTTCTTC
NA TRBJ1-1 TRBD1 TRBV9 CASTTGDWDTEAFF TGTGCCAGCACCACAGGGGATTGGGACACTGAAGCTTTCTTT
NA TRBJ2-7 NA TRBV6-5 CASSTDRANREQYF TGTGCCAGCAGTACCGACCGGGCCAATCGCGAGCAGTACTTC
NA TRBJ2-7 NA TRBV15 CATSKSISLDVPYEQYF TGTGCCACCAGCAAAAGCATTTCCTTAGACGTCCCCTACGAGCAGTACTTC
NA TRBJ1-6 NA TRBV28 CASSSRGGNSPLHF TGTGCCAGCAGCTCCCGGGGCGGGAATTCACCCCTCCACTTT
few TRBJ1-4 TRBD1 TRBV15 CATSRGGTGGIVEGKLFF TGTGCCACCAGCAGAGGAGGGACAGGGGGAATTGTGGAAGGGAAACTGTTTTTT
NA TRBJ1-1 NA TRBV5-4 CASSPAGPGATEAFF TGTGCCAGCAGCCCCGCCGGGCCGGGAGCGACTGAAGCTTTCTTT
NA TRBJ2-5 NA TRBV6-6 CATQLGLQETQYF TGTGCCACCCAGTTAGGTCTACAAGAGACCCAGTACTTC
NA TRBJ1-6 NA TRBV19 CASSEGVGSSPLHF TGTGCCAGTAGTGAAGGGGTTGGAAGTTCACCCCTCCACTTT
NA TRBJ1-5 NA TRBV29-1 CSVKSTGLFDQPQHF TGCAGCGTCAAATCGACAGGCCTTTTCGATCAGCCCCAGCATTTT
NA TRBJ1-1 NA TRBV21-1 CASTISLHSTEAFF TGTGCCAGCACGATTAGCCTTCATAGCACTGAAGCTTTCTTT
NA TRBJ2-7 NA TRBV4-3 CASSQDRKVTETSGEQYF TGCGCCAGCAGCCAAGATCGAAAGGTGACAGAGACTTCGGGCGAGCAGTACTTC
once TRBJ2-1 NA TRBV6-5 CATNTWGVNEQFF TGTGCCACCAACACGTGGGGGGTTAATGAGCAGTTCTTC
once TRBJ2-5 NA TRBV19 CASSMDRVETQYF TGTGCCAGTAGTATGGATCGGGTGGAGACCCAGTACTTC
NA TRBJ2-7 TRBD1 TRBV6-5 CASHVSQGANEQYF TGTGCCAGCCATGTATCCCAGGGGGCCAACGAGCAGTACTTC
NA TRBJ1-1 TRBD1 TRBV9 CASSQGGATEAFF TGTGCCAGCAGCCAAGGGGGCGCGACTGAAGCTTTCTTT
NA TRBJ2-3 NA TRBV14 CASSQGTTDTQYF TGTGCCAGCAGCCAAGGGACCACAGATACGCAGTATTTT
NA TRBJ1-1 NA TRBV7-8 CASSLEVAWASSTQYTEAFF TGTGCCAGCAGCTTAGAAGTAGCCTGGGCGTCGTCTACCCAATACACTGAAGCTTTCTTT
NA TRBJ2-6 TRBD1 TRBV19 CASTRTGTGANVLTF TGTGCCAGTACCCGGACAGGGACTGGGGCCAACGTCCTGACTTTC
NA TRBJ1-1 NA TRBV7-2 CASSLAPGMNTEAFF TGTGCCAGCAGCTTAGCGCCGGGCATGAACACTGAAGCTTTCTTT
NA TRBJ2-3 TRBD1 TRBV10-2 CASSADRGADTQYF TGCGCCAGCAGTGCGGACAGGGGGGCAGATACGCAGTATTTT
NA TRBJ2-7 NA TRBV5-6 CASSLRGTTGSYEQYF TGTGCCAGCAGCCTTAGGGGGACAACGGGCTCCTACGAGCAGTACTTC
NA TRBJ1-2 NA TRBV6-1 CASRLSKNYGYTF TGTGCCAGCAGATTGAGCAAAAACTATGGCTACACCTTC
NA TRBJ1-1 NA TRBV7-2 CASSLRREVEAFF TGTGCCAGCAGCTTACGTCGAGAGGTAGAAGCTTTCTTT
NA TRBJ1-3 TRBD1 TRBV5-6 CASSLVGTGHGNTIYF TGTGCCAGCAGCTTGGTCGGGACAGGCCACGGAAACACCATATATTTT
NA TRBJ1-3 NA TRBV11-3 CASSLDSGIRIYF TGTGCCAGCAGCTTAGATTCCGGGATTCGCATATATTTT
NA TRBJ1-3 NA TRBV11-1 CASSRTERNTIYF TGTGCCAGCAGCCGGACAGAAAGAAACACCATATATTTT
NA TRBJ1-4 NA TRBV6-6 CASSSGLLREKLFF TGTGCCAGCAGTTCCGGACTCCTCCGCGAAAAACTGTTTTTT
NA TRBJ1-1 NA TRBV4-1 CASSQLGGAAEAFF TGCGCCAGCAGCCAACTCGGGGGCGCCGCTGAAGCTTTCTTT
NA TRBJ1-1 NA TRBV21-1 CASSKPSDRGTEAFF TGTGCCAGCAGCAAACCTTCGGACAGGGGCACTGAAGCTTTCTTT
NA TRBJ1-1 NA TRBV5-5 CASSLTGPGTEAFF TGTGCCAGCAGCTTGACAGGCCCGGGCACTGAAGCTTTCTTT
few TRBJ2-7 NA TRBV7-9 CASSLGLAYEQYF TGTGCCAGCAGCTTAGGGCTAGCCTACGAGCAGTACTTC
NA TRBJ1-5 NA TRBV5-8 CASSLGTGRINQPQHF TGTGCCAGCAGCCTGGGTACCGGACGGATTAATCAGCCCCAGCATTTT
NA TRBJ1-5 NA TRBV6-5 CASGEGGDRPQHF TGTGCCAGCGGAGAGGGGGGTGATCGGCCCCAGCATTTT
NA TRBJ1-4 NA TRBV10-3 CAISKVFGTANEKLFF TGTGCCATCAGTAAAGTGTTTGGGACCGCTAATGAAAAACTGTTTTTT
NA TRBJ2-7 NA TRBV4-1 CASSQTGPPTYEQYF TGCGCCAGCAGCCAAACCGGGCCACCCACCTACGAGCAGTACTTC